In this sample, the clone carrying this T cell receptor beta chain turned up a few times. The entry originates in a study of T cells after yellow fever vaccination. Per germline, CDR1 LGHDT and CDR2 YNNKEL (reference sequence). The V end lost 4 bases, the J end lost 5 bases, and 17 bases lay between the germline ends. This CDR3 has 15 amino acids. TCRdb independently ran MiXCR on the 5' RACE reads; one entry per CDR3 protein. The table records some 670,000 distinct CDR3 sequences, 10% to 15% of them present only once. The receptor comes from a young man who received the YFV17D yellow fever vaccine. The V and J genes are TRBV3-1 and TRBJ2-5; TRBD1 is a possible D gene (5 bases). Sequencing was performed on PBMCs, taken on the day of the yellow fever booster vaccination. The CDR3 DNA reads as TGTGCCAGCAGCCCGCGCACAGGACCCTATGAGACCCAGTACTTC. Residues: CASSPRTGPYETQYF.